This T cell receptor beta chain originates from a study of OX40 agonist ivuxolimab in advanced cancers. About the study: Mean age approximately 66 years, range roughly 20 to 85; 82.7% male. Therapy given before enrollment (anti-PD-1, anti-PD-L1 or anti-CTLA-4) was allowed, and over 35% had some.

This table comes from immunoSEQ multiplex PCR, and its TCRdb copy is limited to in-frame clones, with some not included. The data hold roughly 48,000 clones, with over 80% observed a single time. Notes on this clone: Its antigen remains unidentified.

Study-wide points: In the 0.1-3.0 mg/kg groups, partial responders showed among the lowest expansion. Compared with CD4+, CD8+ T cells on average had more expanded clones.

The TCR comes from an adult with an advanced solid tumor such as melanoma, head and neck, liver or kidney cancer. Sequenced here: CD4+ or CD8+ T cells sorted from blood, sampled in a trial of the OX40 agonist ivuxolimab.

The CDR3: CASSLSSRPTYEQYF. The CDR3 DNA is TGTGCCAGCAGCTTGTCCAGCCGTCCTACCTACGAGCAGTACTTC. The genes are TRBV5-5 and TRBJ2-7; D not resolved. Germline V CDR1 and CDR2: SGHKS, YYEKEE (reference sequence). Between the trimmed V and J ends, which lost 1 base and 2 bases, there was a span of 13 bases. CDR3 length: 15 amino acids.